This T cell receptor (beta chain) was found in a study of T-cell reconstitution after alpha-beta-depleted transplantation in children. TCRbeta library construction was performed incorporating unique molecular identifiers. From the PCR reads, TCRdb called clonotypes with MiXCR, one entry per CDR3 protein. In the table there are some 150,000 distinct CDR3 sequences, 8.8% of which are singletons. The table lists this clonotype with a few counts. The CDR3 covers 12 residues. Looked up from germline, CDR1 is MNHEY and CDR2 is SMNVEV (reference sequence). Between the trimmed V and J ends, which lost 3 bases and 6 bases, there was a span of 5 bases.

V usage is TRBV27 and J usage is TRBJ2-2; D is unclear. This sample comprised PBMCs, mostly from graft donor cells, obtained 180 days after TCRalphabeta/CD19-depleted stem cell transplant. This receptor was identified in a female patient younger than 10 who had a stem cell transplant for congenital amegakaryocytic thrombocytopenia, so the T cells may come from the graft donor. CDR3 coding DNA: TGTGCCAGCAGTTTCTGGTCCGGGGAGCTGTTTTTT. Translated: CASSFWSGELFF.